Shown below are 22 T cell receptor beta chains from a single sample sequenced in a study of tumor-infiltrating lymphocytes in localized non-small cell lung cancer. The protocol was immunoSEQ multiplex PCR, while the TCRdb copy is restricted to in-frame clones and leaves out a portion. The sample has about 15,000 clones, around 74% seen once. Sequenced input: lung tumor tissue. The origin of the receptors is a human donor with non-small cell lung cancer.

The chain recombines TRBV18 with TRBJ2-3; no clear D. Germline V CDR1 and CDR2: KGHSH, LQKENI. V shed 6 bases and J shed 6 bases, with 16 bases lying between them. The CDR3 has 14 amino acids. CDR3: CASSQDLPWDTQYF. CDR3 DNA: TGTGCCAGCTCTCAGGACCTACCGTGGGATACGCAGTATTTT.

To note about this clone: Within the sample, other DNA sequences also encode this same CDR3. The chain combines TRBV6-5 with TRBJ1-1, with D perhaps TRBD1 (6 bases). The CDR3 totals 16 residues. The germline CDR1 and CDR2 sequences are MNHEY and SVGAGI. V lost 0 bases and J lost 2, with 13 bases in between. Here the CDR3 reads CASSYSRGARNTEAFF. As DNA, the CDR3 is TGTGCCAGCAGTTACTCAAGGGGGGCGCGAAACACTGAAGCTTTCTTT.

V is TRBV11-3 and J is TRBJ2-7; no clear D. The germline gives CDR1 SGHNT, CDR2 YENEEA. The CDR3 sequence is 13 residues long. V gave up 0 bases and J gave up 7 bases, with 10 bases separating them. In DNA, the CDR3 is TGTGCCAGCAGCTTAGATCAGTTGGGAGAGCAGTACTTC. This encodes CASSLDQLGEQYF. Looking up the rest from reference TRBV11-3 and TRBJ2-7 gives the full variable domain: EAGVVQSPRYKIIEKKQPVAFWCNPISGHNTLYWYLQNLGQGPELLIRYENEEAVDDSQLPKDRFSAERLKGVDSTLKIQPAELGDSAVYLCASSLDQLGEQYFGPGTRLTVT.

The chain has TRBV11-2 and TRBJ2-7; no clear D. Germline CDR1 and CDR2: SGHAT and FQNNGV. The CDR3 runs to 15 residues. V gave up 0 bases and J gave up 6 bases, with 15 bases separating them. The CDR3 reads CASSLESGGRSEQYF. In DNA, the CDR3 is TGTGCCAGCAGCTTAGAATCCGGCGGACGCAGCGAGCAGTACTTC.

V and J are TRBV18 and TRBJ1-6; TRBD1 matches 9 bases. CDR3 size: 14 residues. Germline CDR1 and CDR2: KGHSH and LQKENI. The trim removed 6 bases at V and 9 bases at J, leaving 6 bases unmatched. In DNA form, the CDR3 reads TGTGCCAGCTCTCCCGGGACAGGGAGTTCACCCCTCCACTTT. It codes for CASSPGTGSSPLHF.

The chain links TRBV5-1 to TRBJ1-4, with D tentatively TRBD1 (6 bases). The germline V gene has CDR1 SGHRS and CDR2 YFSETQ. The CDR3 totals 16 residues. Trimming pared 3 bases from V and 7 bases from J, leaving 19 bases between. CDR3 sequence: CASSSTGKSGREKLFF. CDR3 sequence (DNA): TGCGCCAGCAGCTCTACAGGGAAGAGTGGGCGTGAAAAACTGTTTTTT. The entire variable domain, with the rest obtained from reference TRBV5-1 and TRBJ1-4, is as follows: KAGVTQTPRYLIKTRGQQVTLSCSPISGHRSVSWYQQTPGQGLQFLFEYFSETQRNKGNFPGRFSGRQFSNSRSEMNVSTLELGDSALYLCASSSTGKSGREKLFFGSGTQLSVL.

The genes are TRBV5-4 and TRBJ2-7; the match to TRBD2 covers 7 bases. The CDR3 spans 15 residues. J lost 2 bases, V lost 2 bases, and 7 bases had no gene match. Germline V lookup: CDR1 SGHNT, CDR2 YYREEE (reference sequence). The CDR3 DNA follows: TGTGCCAGCAGCTTAGGACTAGTGGGACCCTACGAGCAGTACTTC. Translation gives CASSLGLVGPYEQYF.

The chain links TRBV9 to TRBJ2-3; 8 nucleotides agree with TRBD2. The germline V gene encodes CDR1 SGDLS and CDR2 YYNGEE. This CDR3 comprises 16 residues. With V trimmed by 4 bases and J by 3 bases, 10 bases remained unmatched. The CDR3 spells CASSSLGGGPTDTQYF. The CDR3 DNA reads TGTGCCAGCAGCAGCCTCGGGGGGGGACCTACAGATACGCAGTATTTT.

This clone appeared a single time. The chain uses TRBV6-5 and TRBJ1-5; the match to TRBD1 covers 7 bases. The CDR3 extends over 14 amino acids. Germline CDR1 is MNHEY and CDR2 is SVGAGI. Trimming cost V 6 bases and J 5 bases; bases outside gene matches: 7. This CDR3 is CASSPRQGYQPQHF. The CDR3 DNA reads TGTGCCAGCAGCCCCCGACAGGGCTATCAGCCCCAGCATTTT.

The V and J genes are TRBV30 and TRBJ2-1; 13 nucleotides align to TRBD2. J was trimmed by 7 bases and V by 1 base; bases with no gene match: 4. Germline-derived CDR1 and CDR2 are GTSNPN and SVGIG (reference sequence). The CDR3 sequence is 15 residues long. The CDR3 region has the DNA TGTGCCTGGAGTGGGACTAGCGGGGGCTTGAATGAGCAGTTCTTC. Translated, it gives CAWSGTSGGLNEQFF.

The J gene is TRBJ1-1, the V gene TRBV5-1; D uncertain. The CDR3 has 15 residues. Trimming took 0 bases from V and 1 from J, leaving 10 bases between them. Per the germline V gene, CDR1 is SGHRS and CDR2 is YFSETQ. In DNA form, the CDR3 reads TGCGCCAGCAGCTTGGGGTTATGGGGGAACACTGAAGCTTTCTTT. This gives the protein CASSLGLWGNTEAFF.

The J gene is TRBJ2-1, the V gene TRBV5-1; tentative D call: TRBD2 (5 bases). Per the germline V gene, CDR1 is SGHRS and CDR2 is YFSETQ. With 4 bases removed from V and 4 bases from J, the gap between germline ends came to 9 bases. The CDR3 length is 13 residues. CDR3 loop: CASSGRGYNEQFF. CDR3 bases: TGCGCCAGCAGCGGGAGAGGGTACAATGAGCAGTTCTTC.

V gene TRBV18 combines with J gene TRBJ1-2; no definite D call. The CDR3 has 17 amino acids. The germline V gene encodes CDR1 KGHSH and CDR2 LQKENI. V was trimmed by 1 base and J by 4 bases, leaving 19 bases between them. The DNA for the CDR3 is TGTGCCAGCTCACCACGTCTCCAATCCCTCTCCGCCTATGGCTACACCTTC. Its translation is CASSPRLQSLSAYGYTF.

The chain carries TRBV5-1 and TRBJ2-1; D remains ambiguous. V shed 2 bases and J shed 4 bases, with 13 bases lying between them. Germline V gene sequence: CDR1 SGHRS, CDR2 YFSETQ. This CDR3 region has 15 residues. The CDR3 region is CASSFGQGKYNEQFF. CDR3 bases: TGCGCCAGCAGCTTCGGCCAAGGGAAATACAATGAGCAGTTCTTC.

The chain has TRBV27 and TRBJ2-7, with a possible D match to TRBD1 (6 bases). CDR3 length: 13 amino acids. CDR1 and CDR2 from the germline V gene are MNHEY and SMNVEV (reference sequence). V was trimmed by 8 bases and J by 3 bases, leaving 14 bases between them. This chain's CDR3 is CASRSGAGYEQYF. Written as DNA, the CDR3 is TGTGCCAGCCGCTCAGGGGCGGGCTACGAGCAGTACTTC.

This clone was counted once. The gene calls are TRBV9 and TRBJ1-2; 8 bases are shared with TRBD1. The CDR3 covers 13 residues. The V and J ends lost 4 bases and 8 bases, in that order; junction bases with no gene match: 7. CDR1 and CDR2 (germline): SGDLS, YYNGEE. CDR3 nucleotides: TGTGCCAGCAGCACCCAGACAGGGGTCGGCTACACCTTC. Translation gives CASSTQTGVGYTF.

This clone was seen just once. The chain joins TRBV5-1 to TRBJ1-2; 9 bases line up with TRBD1. CDR1 SGHRS and CDR2 YFSETQ come from the germline V gene. The CDR3 sequence is 14 residues long. J was trimmed by 5 bases and V by 3 bases; bases with no gene match: 5. The chain's CDR3 is CASSSDGTGYGYTF. The CDR3 bases are TGCGCCAGCAGCTCCGACGGGACAGGGTATGGCTACACCTTC.

This clone was detected only a few times. The CDR3 protein is CASSVAEWARETQYF. CDR3 bases: TGTGCCAGCAGCGTAGCAGAGTGGGCACGGGAGACCCAGTACTTC. This sequence joins TRBV9 and TRBJ2-5; D is unresolved. Germline CDR1 SGDLS, CDR2 YYNGEE. The CDR3 totals 15 residues. V lost 0 bases, J lost 5 bases, and 14 bases lay in between.

By sample fraction, this clone is medium-sized. This chain joins TRBV28 and TRBJ2-7, with 7 bases lining up with TRBD1. The CDR3 is 11 residues long. Germline values: CDR1 MDHEN, CDR2 SYDVKM. J lost 5 bases, V lost 8 bases, and 3 bases had no gene match. The CDR3 nucleotides are TGTGCCAGCCAGGGGGTCCACGAGCAGTACTTC. It encodes CASQGVHEQYF.

V is TRBV4-3 and J is TRBJ1-1; possible D gene TRBD1, 5 bases. The germline CDR1 and CDR2 sequences are LGHNA and YSLEER. Trimming took 1 base from V and 6 from J, leaving 15 bases between them. This CDR3 region has 15 residues. The CDR3 loop is CASSQANEGIAEAFF. CDR3 nucleotide sequence: TGCGCCAGCAGCCAAGCTAACGAGGGGATCGCTGAAGCTTTCTTT.

This chain connects TRBV11-3 to TRBJ2-1; 10 bases line up with TRBD2. Germline trimming cut 8 bases from V and 5 bases from J; bases unmatched to any gene: 3. Germline CDR1 is SGHNT and CDR2 is YENEEA. This CDR3 has 13 amino acids. The chain's CDR3 is CASPSGRDNEQFF. The CDR3, as DNA: TGTGCCAGCCCTAGCGGGAGAGACAATGAGCAGTTCTTC.

The chain joins TRBV28 to TRBJ1-2; no clear D. Germline lookup yields CDR1 MDHEN and CDR2 SYDVKM. V shed 8 bases and J shed 2 bases, with 9 bases lying between them. This CDR3 contains 12 residues. The CDR3 sequence: CASVGVNYGYTF. CDR3 DNA: TGTGCCAGCGTTGGGGTGAACTATGGCTACACCTTC.